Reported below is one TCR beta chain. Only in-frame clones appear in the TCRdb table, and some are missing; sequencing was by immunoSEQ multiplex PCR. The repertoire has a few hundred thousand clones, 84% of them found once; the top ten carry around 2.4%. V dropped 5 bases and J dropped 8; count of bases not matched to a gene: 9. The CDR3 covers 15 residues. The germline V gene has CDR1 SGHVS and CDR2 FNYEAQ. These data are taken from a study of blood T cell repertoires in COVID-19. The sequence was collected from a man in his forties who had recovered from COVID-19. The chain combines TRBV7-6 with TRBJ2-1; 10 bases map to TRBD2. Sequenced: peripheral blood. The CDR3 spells CASSRAGLAFDEQFF. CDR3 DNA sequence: TGTGCCAGCAGCCGCGCGGGACTAGCGTTTGATGAGCAGTTCTTC.